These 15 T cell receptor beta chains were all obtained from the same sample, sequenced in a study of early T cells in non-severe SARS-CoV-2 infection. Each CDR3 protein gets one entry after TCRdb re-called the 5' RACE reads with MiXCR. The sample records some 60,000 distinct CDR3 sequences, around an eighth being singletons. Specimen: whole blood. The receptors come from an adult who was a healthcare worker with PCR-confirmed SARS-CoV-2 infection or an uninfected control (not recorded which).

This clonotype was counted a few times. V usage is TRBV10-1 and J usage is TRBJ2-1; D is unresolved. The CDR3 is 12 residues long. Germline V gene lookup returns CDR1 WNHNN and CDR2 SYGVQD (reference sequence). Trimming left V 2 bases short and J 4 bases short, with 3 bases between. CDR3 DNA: TGCGCCAGCAGTGAGGCTTACAATGAGCAGTTCTTC. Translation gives CASSEAYNEQFF.

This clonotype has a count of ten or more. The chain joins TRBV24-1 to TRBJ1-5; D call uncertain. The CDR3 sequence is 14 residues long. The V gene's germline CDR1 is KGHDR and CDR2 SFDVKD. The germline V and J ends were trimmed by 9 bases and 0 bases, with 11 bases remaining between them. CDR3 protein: CATPMSDSNQPQHF. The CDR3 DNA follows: TGTGCCACCCCCATGTCAGATAGCAATCAGCCCCAGCATTTT.

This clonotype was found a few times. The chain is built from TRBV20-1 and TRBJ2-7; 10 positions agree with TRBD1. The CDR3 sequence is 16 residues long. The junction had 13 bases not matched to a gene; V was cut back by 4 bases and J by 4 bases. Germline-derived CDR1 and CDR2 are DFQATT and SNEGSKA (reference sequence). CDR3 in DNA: TGCAGTGCTACCCACCCGGGACAGGGGCGGATTTACGAGCAGTACTTC. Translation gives CSATHPGQGRIYEQYF.

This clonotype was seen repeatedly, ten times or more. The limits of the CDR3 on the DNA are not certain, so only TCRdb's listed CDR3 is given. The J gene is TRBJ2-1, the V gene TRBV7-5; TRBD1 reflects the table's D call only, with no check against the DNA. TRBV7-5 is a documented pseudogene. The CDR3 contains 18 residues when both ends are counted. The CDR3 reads CISVPEAPLQGTYNEQFF.

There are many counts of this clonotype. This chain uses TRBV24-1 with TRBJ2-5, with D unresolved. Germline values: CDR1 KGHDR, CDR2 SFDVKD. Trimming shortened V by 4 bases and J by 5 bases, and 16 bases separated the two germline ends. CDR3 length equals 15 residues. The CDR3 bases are TGTGCCACCAGTGAATCGGGCCTAATGGGGGAGACCCAGTACTTC. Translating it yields CATSESGLMGETQYF.

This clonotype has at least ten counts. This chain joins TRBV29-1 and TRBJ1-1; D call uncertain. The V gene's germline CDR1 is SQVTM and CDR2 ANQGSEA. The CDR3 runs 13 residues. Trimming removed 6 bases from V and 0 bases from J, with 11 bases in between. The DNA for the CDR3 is TGCAGCGTGGCGCGACGGTTGAACACTGAAGCTTTCTTT. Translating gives CSVARRLNTEAFF.

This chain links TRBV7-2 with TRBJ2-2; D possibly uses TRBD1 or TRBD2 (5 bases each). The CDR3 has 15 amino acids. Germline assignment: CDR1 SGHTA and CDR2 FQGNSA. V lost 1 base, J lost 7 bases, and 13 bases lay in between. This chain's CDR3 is CASSLGSGRIGELFF. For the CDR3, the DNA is TGTGCCAGCAGCTTAGGATCGGGACGGATCGGGGAGCTGTTTTTT.

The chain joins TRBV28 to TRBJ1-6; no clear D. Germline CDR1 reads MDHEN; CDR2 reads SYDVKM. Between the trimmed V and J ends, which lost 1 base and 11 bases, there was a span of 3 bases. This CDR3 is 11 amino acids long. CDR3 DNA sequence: TGTGCCAGCAGTTTATCCCCACCCCTCCACTTT. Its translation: CASSLSPPLHF.

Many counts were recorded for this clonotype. DNA for the CDR3: TGTGCCAGCAGGAAAGAGGGACTAGTGAATGAGCAGTTCTTC. Translated: CASRKEGLVNEQFF. V usage is TRBV6-6 and J usage is TRBJ2-1; 8 bases map to TRBD2. The CDR3 covers 14 residues. CDR1 MNHNY and CDR2 SVGAGI come from the germline V gene (reference sequence). The V and J ends lost 6 bases and 7 bases, in that order; junction bases with no gene match: 8.

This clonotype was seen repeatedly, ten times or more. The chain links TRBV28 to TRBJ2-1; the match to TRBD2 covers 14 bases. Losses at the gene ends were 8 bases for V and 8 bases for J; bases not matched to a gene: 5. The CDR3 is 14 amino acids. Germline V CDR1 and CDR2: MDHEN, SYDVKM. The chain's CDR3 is CASAGTSGSYEQFF. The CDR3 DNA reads TGTGCCAGCGCCGGGACTAGCGGGAGCTATGAGCAGTTCTTC.

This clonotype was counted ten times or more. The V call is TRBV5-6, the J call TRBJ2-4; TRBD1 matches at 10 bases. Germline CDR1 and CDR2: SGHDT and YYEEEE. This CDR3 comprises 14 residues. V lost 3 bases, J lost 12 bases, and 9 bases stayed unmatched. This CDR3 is CASSYPGQGNPQYF. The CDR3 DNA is TGTGCCAGCAGCTATCCGGGACAGGGGAATCCTCAGTACTTC.

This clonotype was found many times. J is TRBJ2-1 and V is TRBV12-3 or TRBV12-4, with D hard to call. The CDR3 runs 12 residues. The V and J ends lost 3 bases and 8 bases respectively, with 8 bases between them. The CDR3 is CASSLLLDEQFF. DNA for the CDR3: TGTGCCAGCAGTTTGCTACTTGATGAGCAGTTCTTC.

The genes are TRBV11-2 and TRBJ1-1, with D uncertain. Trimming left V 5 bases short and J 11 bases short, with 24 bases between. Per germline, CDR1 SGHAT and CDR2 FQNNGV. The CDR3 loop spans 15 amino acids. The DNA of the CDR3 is TGTGCCAGCAGCACCCGCCACGGTATGGGAGTCATGGCTTTCTTT. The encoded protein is CASSTRHGMGVMAFF. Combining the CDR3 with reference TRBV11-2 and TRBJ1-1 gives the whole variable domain EAGVAQSPRYKIIEKRQSVAFWCNPISGHATLYWYQQILGQGPKLLIQFQNNGVVDDSQLPKDRFSAERLKGVDSTLKIQPAKLEDSAVYLCASSTRHGMGVMAFFGQGTRLTVV.

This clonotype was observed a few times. The CDR3 protein is CASRQGSYEQYF. For the CDR3, the DNA is TGTGCCAGCAGACAAGGGTCCTACGAGCAGTACTTC. The chain links TRBV28 to TRBJ2-7; D is undetermined. Germline V gene data show CDR1 as MDHEN and CDR2 as SYDVKM. The V end was cut by 6 bases, the J end by 1 base, with 7 bases between. CDR3 length: 12 residues.

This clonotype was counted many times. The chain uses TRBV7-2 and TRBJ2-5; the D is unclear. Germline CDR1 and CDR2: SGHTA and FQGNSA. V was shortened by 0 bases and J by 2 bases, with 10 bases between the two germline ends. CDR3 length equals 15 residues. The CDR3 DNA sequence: TGTGCCAGCAGCTTAGCACCAAACACGCAAGAGACCCAGTACTTC. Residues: CASSLAPNTQETQYF.